The sequence of this T cell receptor (beta chain) was determined in a study of response to subunit inactivated influenza vaccine (dated by TCRdb to 2016 to 2019). At the level of the whole study: The study used deep quantitative T cell receptor repertoire profiling to track responses to a trivalent subunit inactivated influenza vaccine. Results and caveats for the whole study, not just this receptor: The authors proposed that each seasonal influenza vaccination may bring in only a limited number of new T cells.

CDR1 and CDR2 (SNHLY, FYNNEI) derive from the germline V gene. Measured from the cysteine to the phenylalanine, the CDR3 is 14 residues long. Just CDR3 DNA is preserved here, 42 bases in frame from base 1. Trimming removed 6 bases from V and 6 bases from J; the gene matches leave 9 bases unexplained. As to this clonotype: Its antigen remains undetermined. Per-nucleotide qualities are absent, and no much larger clonotype sits a single base away.

Library construction relied on RT-PCR. The reads were generated on an Illumina HiSeq 2500. TCRdb reworked the public reads: Q25 trimming with fastp, MiXCR clone assembly, productive beta chains retained. Merged by CDR3 protein, the rows form single entries marked with the most common genes and DNA. In this sample the table shows 500,000 to 600,000 distinct CDR3 sequences, roughly 10% of which occur a single time. The ten most abundant clones make up roughly 10% of the sample. The source material was PBMCs from blood, sampled on the day of vaccination. This sequence originates from a man aged 50-59 years who received an inactivated influenza vaccine. Donor details come from another sample of the same person, matched by shared clones. Rearrangement joined TRBV2 to TRBJ1-1, with 8 junctional bases fitting TRBD1. The DNA sequence is as follows: TGTGCCAGCAGCAAAACAGGGGGGGTAGCTGAAGCTTTCTTT. Protein translation: CASSKTGGVAEAFF.